The clone carrying this T cell receptor (beta chain) was detected a few times. Its cognate antigen is unknown. The protocol was immunoSEQ multiplex PCR, while the TCRdb copy is restricted to in-frame clones and leaves out a portion. The profile covers more than 2,000,000 clones, with approximately 90% appearing a single time and under 0.15% taken by the ten largest. The data are from a study of shared clonotypes between healthy human individuals. Findings of the study overall: Naive subsets tended to show greater estimated richness than memory subsets. Unshared clonotypes carried lower generation probabilities than those common to all four donors.

This CDR3 comprises 14 residues. Trimming took off 2 bases at V and 4 bases at J, with 11 bases between the two ends. The germline V gene has CDR1 LGHNT and CDR2 FRNRAP. The CD4+ fraction was divided into a CD45RA+ naive subset and a CD45RA-negative memory subset. The receptor comes from a man between 18 and 35 years old in good health. Specimen: naive CD4+ T cells sorted from blood. The subset denotes: CD45RA+ positively selected. This chain uses TRBV12-5 with TRBJ1-2; tentatively, D is TRBD1 (5 bases). The CDR3 reads CASGLQGRTYGYTF. The CDR3 DNA is TGTGCTAGTGGTTTGCAGGGACGGACCTATGGCTACACCTTC.